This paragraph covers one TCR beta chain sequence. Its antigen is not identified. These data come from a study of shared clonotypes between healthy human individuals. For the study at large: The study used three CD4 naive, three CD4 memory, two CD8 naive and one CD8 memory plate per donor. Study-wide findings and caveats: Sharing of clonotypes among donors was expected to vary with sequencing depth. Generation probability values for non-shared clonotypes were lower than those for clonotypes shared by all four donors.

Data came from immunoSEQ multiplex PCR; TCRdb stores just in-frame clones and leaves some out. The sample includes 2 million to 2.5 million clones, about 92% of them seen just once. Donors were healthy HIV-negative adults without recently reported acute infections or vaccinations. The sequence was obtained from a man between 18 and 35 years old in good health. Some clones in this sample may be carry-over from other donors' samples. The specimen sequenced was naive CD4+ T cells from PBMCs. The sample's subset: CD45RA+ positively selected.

The CDR3 coding sequence is TGTGCCAGCAGTTGGGGCAGCAAAACAGATACGCAGTATTTT. It encodes CASSWGSKTDTQYF. This chain connects TRBV2 to TRBJ2-3; a possible D gene is TRBD1 (5 bases). Trimming shortened V by 5 bases and J by 3 bases, and 12 bases separated the two germline ends. The CDR3 runs 14 residues. Germline CDR1 reads SNHLY; CDR2 reads FYNNEI.